The present entry profiles one TCR beta chain with its context. No antigen is known for it. No per-base quality is available; no much larger clone lies one base away. These data come from a study of blood T cell repertoires in COVID-19 (dated by TCRdb to the early 2020s). Looking at the study overall: The collaborator samples originated in the United States, Italy and Spain and spanned the acute and convalescent phases of COVID-19. HLA class I and class II types, where available, came from metadata supplied by the sample provider rather than from assay-based typing. The material from the prospective study consisted of cDNA or gDNA derived from T cells, B-cell-depleted T cells, or PBMCs. The repertoires were made available in a free public database intended to serve as a resource for research on the immune response to SARS-CoV-2. Deeply sampled blood TCRbeta repertoires from subjects exposed to, actively infected with, or recovered from COVID-19 were included in the dataset. Sample metadata almost always included a de-identified subject ID, COVID-19 status, age in years and sex. Samples came from the ongoing ImmuneRACE study (first 160 participants) plus 1,254 subjects from 6 global collaborators. What the study reported, not specific to this receptor: How much clinical and demographic metadata was included differed by source and by participant, and the metadata was provided uncurated.

Via the germline V gene, CDR1 is KGHSY and CDR2 FQNENV. V is cut back by 2 bases and J by 7 bases, with 10 bases in the junction unmatched. Inclusive of the bounding cysteine and phenylalanine, the CDR3 is 17 residues long. Only the CDR3 DNA is retained, 51 bases long and in frame from the first base. The immunoSEQ Assay, a bias-controlled multiplex PCR, was used to amplify TCRbeta CDR3 regions from genomic DNA. As for how the authors treated the data: Within the assay, amplification of reference gene primers was used to estimate how many nucleated cells each sample contained. Sequence reads were collapsed and filtered to measure the absolute abundance of every unique TCRbeta CDR3 rearrangement. For each sample, productive Simpson clonality was calculated as the square root of Simpson's diversity index over productive rearrangements. As stored in TCRdb, this immuneACCESS dataset retains in-frame rearrangements with V and J assigned. A fraction of the clones does not appear; measured against another copy, unresolved V genes explain less than half of the discrepancy, and the remainder lacks a known reason. V and J calls plus clone size are reproduced from that table; the DNA served to infer D and trimming. This sample is represented by some 190,000 clones; 80% of them were singletons. The ten most abundant clones make up over 13% of the sample.

Participants in the prospective study were enrolled through a virtual design, were aged roughly 18 to 100 years, and lived in about 25 United States geographic areas. In the prospective study, cohorts were assigned on the basis of participant-reported clinical history obtained from a screening survey and a study questionnaire. Exposed participants had been in contact with someone with a PCR-confirmed or clinician-diagnosed COVID-19 case within 2 weeks of study entry. Mobile phlebotomists in the prospective study collected whole blood, serum and a nasopharyngeal or oropharyngeal swab from every participant. Prospective study participants could optionally give additional blood draws and questionnaires over a roughly 2-month period. Before DNA extraction, prospective study blood samples were shipped either frozen or at room temperature.

The sequencing input was PBMCs or T cells enriched from blood (not recorded which). The receptor comes from a man in his 60s who had been exposed to COVID-19. The chain links TRBV16 with TRBJ1-5; 11 central bases correspond to TRBD1. The CDR3 is CASSQTRRTGGSQPQHF. The DNA reads TGTGCCAGCAGCCAAACGAGGAGGACAGGGGGCTCGCAGCCCCAGCATTTT.